This entry lists 5 T cell receptor beta chains sequenced from one sample in a study of blood T cell repertoires in COVID-19. Only in-frame clones appear in the TCRdb table, and some are missing; sequencing was by immunoSEQ multiplex PCR. The data show 200,000 to 250,000 clones, approximately 84% seen once. The sequenced sample was peripheral blood. The receptors come from a woman aged 50 to 60 with active or convalescent COVID-19.

This clone showed up just a few times. The chain carries TRBV9 and TRBJ1-4; D not certain. Trimming took off 1 base at V and 2 bases at J, with 9 bases between the two ends. In germline, CDR1 is SGDLS, CDR2 YYNGEE. The length of the CDR3 is 15 residues. The CDR3 region has the DNA TGTGCCAGCAGCGTACGCCCACAGACTAATGAAAAACTGTTTTTT. The encoded protein is CASSVRPQTNEKLFF.

This chain links TRBV3-1 (or the pseudogene TRBV3-2) with TRBJ2-7, with 7 nucleotides matching TRBD1. The junction had 7 bases not matched to a gene; V was cut back by 0 bases and J by 2 bases. Germline values: CDR1 LGHDT, CDR2 YNNKEL (reference sequence). The CDR3 is 16 amino acids. CDR3 residues: CASSQDLGTATYEQYF. The CDR3 coding sequence is TGTGCCAGCAGCCAAGATCTTGGGACAGCGACCTACGAGCAGTACTTC.

The gene calls are TRBV9 and TRBJ2-2; 7 bases line up with TRBD2. The CDR3 covers 15 residues. CDR1 and CDR2 (germline): SGDLS, YYNGEE. The V and J ends lost 4 bases and 5 bases, in that order; junction bases with no gene match: 8. The CDR3 DNA follows: TGTGCCAGCAGCCCCCGAGGGGAGGGTACCGGGGAGCTGTTTTTT. It yields the protein CASSPRGEGTGELFF.

CDR3 in DNA: TGTGCCAGCAGCCCTGGGGACAGGGCGCGAGAGACCCAGTACTTC. This gives the protein CASSPGDRARETQYF. J is TRBJ2-5 and V is TRBV5-4; 9 bases align to TRBD1. With 4 bases clipped from V and 4 bases from J, the junction kept 8 bases outside the gene matches. Germline CDR1 and CDR2: SGHNT and YYREEE (reference sequence). The CDR3 loop spans 15 amino acids.

The sample holds many counts of this clone. The CDR3 is CASSLGQGELYEQYF. For the CDR3, the DNA is TGCGCCAGCAGCTTGGGACAGGGTGAACTCTACGAGCAGTACTTC. V usage is TRBV5-1 and J usage is TRBJ2-7; 7 bases match TRBD1. The CDR3 sequence is 15 residues long. The ends lost 0 bases at V and 3 bases at J; junction bases unmatched: 6. Germline CDR1 SGHRS, CDR2 YFSETQ.